This record looks at one TCR beta chain sequence and its context. This clonotype was recorded once. Its antigen specificity is not known. Per-base qualities were not stored, and no clone one base away is much larger. Weak support is all one read offers. Explained via the paper, the treatment or condition label denotes: in vitro stimulation with specific CMV peptide epitopes to enrich CMV-specific T cells. This sample stems from a study of T cell repertoires in cytomegalovirus infection (dated by TCRdb to the late 2010s). For the wider study: Peptide stimulations targeted recently identified HLA-C-restricted CMV epitopes, whose presentation resists viral immunomodulation, together with well-studied HLA-B-restricted epitopes. Donor HLA type was relevant to the analysis, because carriage of CMV infection together with the matching HLA type was indicated by public TCR beta signatures. Beyond this particular receptor, the publication reports: In the ex vivo response, HLA-C-restricted CMV-specific TCR beta clonotypes were dominant, and in two of eight donors the single most frequent clonotype came from this HLA-C-restricted group. In both this cohort and an independent cohort of several hundred donors, the cumulative frequency of public TCR beta family members distinguished carriers of CMV infection plus the relevant HLA type.

Sequencing was carried out with an Illumina HiSeq 1500. Through fastp at Q25 and MiXCR, TCRdb rebuilt clones from the public reads, retaining in-frame beta chains. Every entry covers one CDR3 protein and lists the most common genes and DNA from its rows. The sample profile shows about 570,000 distinct CDR3 sequences; 35% to 50% of them were found once. 48% of the sample is in the top ten clones. The germline V gene sets CDR1 to MGHRA and CDR2 to YSYEKL. Reading from cysteine to phenylalanine, the CDR3 counts 14 amino acids. Left in the record is the CDR3 DNA by itself, 42 bases read in frame from the first base. Here V drops 2 bases and J drops 7 bases, and the junction holds 4 bases not matched to any gene.

This receptor was obtained from a human donor in good health (CMV status not recorded). Some clones in this sample may be carry-over from other donors' samples. The rearrangement combines TRBV4-1 with TRBJ2-1; 8 of the junction bases match TRBD2. The material was cultured PBMCs, obtained from culture after CMV antigen stimulation. For the CDR3, the sequence is CASSQTSGSNEQFF. The DNA sequence follows: TGCGCCAGCAGCCAAACTAGCGGATCGAATGAGCAGTTCTTC.